Below, one T cell receptor (beta chain) is given with its context. V was trimmed by 4 bases and J by 5 bases, leaving 5 bases between them. This CDR3 spans 12 amino acids. Per germline, CDR1 SGHTA and CDR2 FQGNSA. This record belongs to a study of blood T cell repertoires in COVID-19. Background on the study: Acute-phase and convalescent COVID-19 samples originated in the United States, Italy and Spain. The cDNA or gDNA used as material had been derived from T cells, B-cell-depleted T cells, or PBMCs.

Patients in Seattle were enrolled during active infection, then followed longitudinally. In the original processing: Amplified reference gene primers provided the basis for estimating nucleated cell counts. Data came from immunoSEQ multiplex PCR; TCRdb stores just in-frame clones and leaves some out. The V and J calls and clone size come from that table; D and trimming were worked out from the DNA. This table has 200,000 to 300,000 clones, roughly 85% appearing once. The sequencing sample was made of peripheral blood. The TCR was taken from a man aged 50-60 years with COVID-19, enrolled during active disease. J is TRBJ2-2 and V is TRBV7-2; no firm D call. The CDR3: CASSSSTGELFF. The CDR3 DNA reads as TGTGCCAGCAGCTCCAGTACCGGGGAGCTGTTTTTT. The whole variable domain, remainder taken from reference TRBV7-2 and TRBJ2-2, is GAGVSQSPSNKVTEKGKDVELRCDPISGHTALYWYRQSLGQGLEFLIYFQGNSAPDKSGLPSDRFSAERTGGSVSTLTIQRTQQEDSAVYLCASSSSTGELFFGEGSRLTVL.